This TCR beta chain is from a study of OX40 agonist ivuxolimab in advanced cancers. Study overall: As their treatment, patients were administered ivuxolimab, an agonistic anti-OX40 (CD134) antibody. Patients assigned to dose escalation were diagnosed with hepatocellular carcinoma, melanoma, renal cell or head and neck cancer. Eligibility admitted prior anti-PD-1, anti-PD-L1 or anti-CTLA-4 therapy; around 41% had some.

The germline CDR1 and CDR2 sequences are SGHDT and YYEEEE. This CDR3 is built from 15 residues. V was clipped by 4 bases and J by 9 bases, with 20 bases between them. Sequenced by immunoSEQ multiplex PCR; TCRdb stores in-frame clones only, minus some. The table records roughly 35,000 clones, 82% of them present only once. This TCR was sampled from an adult with an advanced solid tumor such as melanoma, head and neck, liver or kidney cancer. The material sequenced was CD4+ or CD8+ T cells sorted from blood, taken in a trial of the OX40 agonist ivuxolimab. The chain carries TRBV5-6 and TRBJ1-5; a possible D gene is TRBD1 (5 bases). This CDR3 is CASSVGTASLSPQHF. The CDR3, as DNA: TGTGCCAGCAGCGTCGGGACCGCGAGTCTATCGCCCCAGCATTTT.